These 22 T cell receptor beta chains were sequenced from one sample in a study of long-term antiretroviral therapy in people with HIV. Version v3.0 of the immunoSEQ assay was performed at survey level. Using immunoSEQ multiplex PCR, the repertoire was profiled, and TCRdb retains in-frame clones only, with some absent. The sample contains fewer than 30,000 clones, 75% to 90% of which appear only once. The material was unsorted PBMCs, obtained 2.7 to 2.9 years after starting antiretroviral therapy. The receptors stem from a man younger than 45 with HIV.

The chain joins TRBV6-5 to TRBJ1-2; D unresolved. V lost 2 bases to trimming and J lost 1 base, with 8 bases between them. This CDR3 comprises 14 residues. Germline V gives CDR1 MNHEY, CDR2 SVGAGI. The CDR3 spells CASSYGPGNYGYTF. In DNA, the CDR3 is TGTGCCAGCAGTTACGGTCCGGGTAACTATGGCTACACCTTC.

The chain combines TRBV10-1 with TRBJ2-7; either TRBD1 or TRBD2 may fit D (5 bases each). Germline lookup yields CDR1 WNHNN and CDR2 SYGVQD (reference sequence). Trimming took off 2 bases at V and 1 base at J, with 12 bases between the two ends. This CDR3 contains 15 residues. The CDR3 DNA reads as TGCGCCAGCAGTGAGATGCAGGGACGGTCCTACGAGCAGTACTTC. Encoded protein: CASSEMQGRSYEQYF.

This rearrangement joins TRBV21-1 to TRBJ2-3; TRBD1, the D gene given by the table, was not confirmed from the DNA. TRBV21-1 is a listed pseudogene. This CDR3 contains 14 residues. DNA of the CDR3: TGTGCCAGCAGCGTACGTCAGAACACAGATACGCAGTATTTT. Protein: CASSVRQNTDTQYF.

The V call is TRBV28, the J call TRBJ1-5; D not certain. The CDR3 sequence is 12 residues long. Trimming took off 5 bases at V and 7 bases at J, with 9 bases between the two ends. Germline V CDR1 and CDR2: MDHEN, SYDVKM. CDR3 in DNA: TGTGCCAGCAGTGGGCAAGTCCAGCCCCAGCATTTT. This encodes CASSGQVQPQHF.

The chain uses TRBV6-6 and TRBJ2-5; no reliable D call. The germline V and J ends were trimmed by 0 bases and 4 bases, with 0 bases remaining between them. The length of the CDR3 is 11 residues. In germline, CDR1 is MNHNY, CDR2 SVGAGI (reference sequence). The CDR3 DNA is TGTGCCAGCAGTTACTCAGAGACCCAGTACTTC. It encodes CASSYSETQYF.

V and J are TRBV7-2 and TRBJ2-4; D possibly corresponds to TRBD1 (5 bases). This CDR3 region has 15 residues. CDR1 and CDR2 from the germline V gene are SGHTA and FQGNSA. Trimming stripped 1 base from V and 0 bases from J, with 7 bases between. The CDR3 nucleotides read TGTGCCAGCAGCTTAGTTCAGGGAGCCAAAAACATTCAGTACTTC. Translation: CASSLVQGAKNIQYF.

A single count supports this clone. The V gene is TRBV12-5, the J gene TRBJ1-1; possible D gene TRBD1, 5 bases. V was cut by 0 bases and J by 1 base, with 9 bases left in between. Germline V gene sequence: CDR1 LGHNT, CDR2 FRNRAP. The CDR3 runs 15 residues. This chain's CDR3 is CASGLVAGGNTEAFF. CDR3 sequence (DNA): TGTGCTAGTGGTTTGGTAGCGGGGGGGAACACTGAAGCTTTCTTT.

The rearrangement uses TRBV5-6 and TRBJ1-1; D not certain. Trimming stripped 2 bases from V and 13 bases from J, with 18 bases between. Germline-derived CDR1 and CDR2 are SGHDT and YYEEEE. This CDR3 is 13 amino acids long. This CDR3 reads CASSLKGLFGVFF. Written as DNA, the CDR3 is TGTGCCAGCAGCTTAAAAGGCCTATTCGGAGTTTTCTTT.

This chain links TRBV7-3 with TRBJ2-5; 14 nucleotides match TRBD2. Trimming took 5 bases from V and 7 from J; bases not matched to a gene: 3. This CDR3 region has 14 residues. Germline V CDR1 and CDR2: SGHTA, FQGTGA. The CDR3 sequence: CASSLGTSGGTQYF. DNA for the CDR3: TGTGCCAGCAGCCTAGGGACTAGCGGGGGGACCCAGTACTTC.

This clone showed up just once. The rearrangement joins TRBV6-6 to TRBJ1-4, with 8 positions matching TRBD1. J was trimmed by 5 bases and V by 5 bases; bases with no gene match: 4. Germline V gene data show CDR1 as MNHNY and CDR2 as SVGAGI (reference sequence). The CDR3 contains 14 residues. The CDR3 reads CASSRGQVNEKLFF. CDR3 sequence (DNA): TGTGCCAGCAGTAGGGGACAGGTGAATGAAAAACTGTTTTTT.

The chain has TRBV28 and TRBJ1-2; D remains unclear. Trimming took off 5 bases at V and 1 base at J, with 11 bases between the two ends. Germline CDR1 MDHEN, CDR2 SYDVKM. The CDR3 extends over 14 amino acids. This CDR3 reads CASSPWEGNYGYTF. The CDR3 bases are TGTGCCAGCAGTCCCTGGGAGGGTAACTATGGCTACACCTTC.

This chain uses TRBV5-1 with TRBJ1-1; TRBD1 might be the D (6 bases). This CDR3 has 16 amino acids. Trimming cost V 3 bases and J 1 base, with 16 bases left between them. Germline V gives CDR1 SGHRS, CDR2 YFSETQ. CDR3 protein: CASSYLLQGQNTEAFF. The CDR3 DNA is TGCGCCAGCAGCTACTTACTCCAGGGGCAGAACACTGAAGCTTTCTTT.

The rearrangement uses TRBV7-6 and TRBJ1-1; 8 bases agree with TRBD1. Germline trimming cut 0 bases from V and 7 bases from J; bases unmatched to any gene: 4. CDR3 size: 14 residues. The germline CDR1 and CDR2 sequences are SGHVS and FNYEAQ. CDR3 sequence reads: CASSLARGLSEAFF. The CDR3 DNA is TGTGCCAGCAGCTTAGCCAGGGGGCTGAGTGAAGCTTTCTTT.

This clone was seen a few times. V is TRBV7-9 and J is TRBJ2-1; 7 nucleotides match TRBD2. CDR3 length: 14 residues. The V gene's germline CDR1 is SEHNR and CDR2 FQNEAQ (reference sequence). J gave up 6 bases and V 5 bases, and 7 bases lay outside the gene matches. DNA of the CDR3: TGTGCCAGCAGCCGACTAGCAGTGAGCAATGAGCAGTTCTTC. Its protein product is CASSRLAVSNEQFF.

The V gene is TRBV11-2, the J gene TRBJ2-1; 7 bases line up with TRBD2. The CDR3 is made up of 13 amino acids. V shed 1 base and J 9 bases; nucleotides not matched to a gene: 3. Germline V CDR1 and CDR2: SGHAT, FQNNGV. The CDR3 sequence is CASSLGGGSEQFF. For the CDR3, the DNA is TGTGCCAGCAGCTTAGGGGGGGGGTCTGAGCAGTTCTTC.

The DNA of the CDR3 is TGTGCCAGCAGTTTGAGCAGGACAGTTACCTACGAGCAGTACTTC. It translates to CASSLSRTVTYEQYF. The chain recombines TRBV28 with TRBJ2-7, with D maybe TRBD1 (6 bases). Germline loops: CDR1 MDHEN, CDR2 SYDVKM. The V gene lost 3 bases and the J gene lost 2 bases, with 14 bases spanning the gap. The CDR3 has 15 residues.

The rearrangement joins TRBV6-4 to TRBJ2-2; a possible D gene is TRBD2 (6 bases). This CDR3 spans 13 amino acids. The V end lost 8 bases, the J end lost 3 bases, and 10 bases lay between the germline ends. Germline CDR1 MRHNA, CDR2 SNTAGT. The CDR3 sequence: CASGLADTGELFF. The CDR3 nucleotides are TGTGCCAGCGGTTTAGCGGACACCGGGGAGCTGTTTTTT.

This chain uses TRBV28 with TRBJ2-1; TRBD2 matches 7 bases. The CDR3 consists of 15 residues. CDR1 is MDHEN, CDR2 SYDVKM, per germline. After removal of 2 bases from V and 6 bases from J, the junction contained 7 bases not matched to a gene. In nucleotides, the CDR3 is TGTGCCAGCAGTTTAGGCGGGAGCCCCATCAATGAGCAGTTCTTC. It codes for CASSLGGSPINEQFF.

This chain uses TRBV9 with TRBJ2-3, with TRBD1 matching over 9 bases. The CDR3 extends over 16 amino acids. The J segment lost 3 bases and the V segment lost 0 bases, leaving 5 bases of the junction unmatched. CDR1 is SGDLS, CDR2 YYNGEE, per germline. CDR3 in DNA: TGTGCCAGCAGCGTAGCCGGGACAGGGACAACAGATACGCAGTATTTT. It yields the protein CASSVAGTGTTDTQYF.

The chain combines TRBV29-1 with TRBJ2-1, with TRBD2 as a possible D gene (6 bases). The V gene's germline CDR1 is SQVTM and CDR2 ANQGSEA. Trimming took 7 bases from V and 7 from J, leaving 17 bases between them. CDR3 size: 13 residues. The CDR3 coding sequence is TGCAGCGCCACTAGGAGGGCTCGGAATGAGCAGTTCTTC. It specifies CSATRRARNEQFF.

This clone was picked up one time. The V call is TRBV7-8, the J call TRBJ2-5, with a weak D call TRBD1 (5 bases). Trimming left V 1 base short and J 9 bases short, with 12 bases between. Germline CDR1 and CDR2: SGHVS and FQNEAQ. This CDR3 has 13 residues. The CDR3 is CASSLGGVRAQYF. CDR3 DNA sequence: TGTGCCAGCAGCTTAGGGGGCGTTCGAGCCCAGTACTTC. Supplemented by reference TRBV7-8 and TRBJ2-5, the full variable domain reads GAGVSQSPRYKVAKRGQDVALRCDPISGHVSLFWYQQALGQGPEFLTYFQNEAQLDKSGLPSDRFFAERPEGSVSTLKIQRTQQEDSAVYLCASSLGGVRAQYFGPGTRLLVL.

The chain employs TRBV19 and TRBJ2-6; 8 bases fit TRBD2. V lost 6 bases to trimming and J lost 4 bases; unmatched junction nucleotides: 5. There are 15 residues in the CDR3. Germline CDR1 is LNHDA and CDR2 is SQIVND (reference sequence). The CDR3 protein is CASSGGATGANVLTF. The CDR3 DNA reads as TGTGCCAGTAGCGGGGGGGCCACCGGGGCCAACGTCCTGACTTTC.